This T cell receptor (beta chain) appears in the sequencing data of a study of T cells in Graves' hyperthyroidism and ophthalmopathy. Study-level information: The blood sample was taken at first diagnosis, before treatment began. Findings and limits, study-wide: Ophthalmopathy could be told apart from stable hyperthyroidism with a 13 V-J model.

At least 3 on the Clinical Activity Score was recorded for ophthalmopathy patients, who also had NOSPECS grade at least 4 and duration under 3 months. Patients were excluded for uncontrolled infection, other autoimmune disease, pregnancy or lactation. Using RNA transcripts as the source, TCR beta CDR3 regions were amplified. In the first-round RT-PCR of the TCR CDR3, the HTBI primer set was used. In TCRdb, the multiplex PCR reads were re-called with MiXCR into one record per CDR3 protein. The sample carries 500,000 to 600,000 distinct CDR3 sequences, 15% to 20% recorded once. To note about this clonotype: The target antigen is unknown.

CDR3 length: 15 amino acids. The germline V gene has CDR1 MNHEY and CDR2 SVGEGT. Trimming shortened V by 5 bases and J by 6 bases, and 18 bases separated the two germline ends. The sequence was obtained from a man aged 35 to 55 with Graves' ophthalmopathy. The source material was blood. This chain connects TRBV6-2 or TRBV6-3 to TRBJ2-3; D is unresolved. CDR3 nucleotides: TGTGCCAGCAGTCTCCGCCATGTAGTGGACGATACGCAGTATTTT. It yields the protein CASSLRHVVDDTQYF.